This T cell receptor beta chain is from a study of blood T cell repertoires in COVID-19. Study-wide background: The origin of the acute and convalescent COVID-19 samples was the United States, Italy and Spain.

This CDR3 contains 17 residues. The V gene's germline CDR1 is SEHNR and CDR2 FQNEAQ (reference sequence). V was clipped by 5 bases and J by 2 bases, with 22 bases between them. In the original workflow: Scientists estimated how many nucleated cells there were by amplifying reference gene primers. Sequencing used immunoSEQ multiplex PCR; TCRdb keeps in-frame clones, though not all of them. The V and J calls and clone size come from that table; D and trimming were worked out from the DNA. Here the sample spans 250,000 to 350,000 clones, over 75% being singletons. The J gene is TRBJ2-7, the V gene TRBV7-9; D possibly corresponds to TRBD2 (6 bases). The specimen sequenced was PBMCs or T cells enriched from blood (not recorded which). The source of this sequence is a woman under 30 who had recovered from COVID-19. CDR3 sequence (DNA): TGTGCCAGCAGCCTGGGCGGGACGGGAGAAGGGCCCTACGAGCAGTACTTC. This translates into CASSLGGTGEGPYEQYF.